This T cell receptor beta chain was sequenced during a study of PD-L1 blockade in urothelial cancer. Turning to the study itself: Blood analysis occurred 3 weeks (second dose) and 6 weeks after treatment start.

Profiled with immunoSEQ multiplex PCR; TCRdb holds only in-frame clones, not every one. Among around 100,000 clones listed, roughly 87% were seen once. Time point denoted: pretreatment peripheral blood. Trimming at V came to 8 bases and at J to 2 bases, leaving 8 bases not matched to a gene. Germline V gene data show CDR1 as LGHNT and CDR2 as FRNRAP. The CDR3 runs to 15 residues. Source: PBMCs, taken around atezolizumab (anti-PD-L1) treatment. This chain connects TRBV12-5 to TRBJ1-3; TRBD1 matches at 8 bases. This sequence was found in a man aged 55 to 70 with urothelial cancer. CDR3 nucleotide sequence: TGTGCTAGTAGCGGACAGGGAAGAACTGGAAACACCATATATTTT. It is translated as CASSGQGRTGNTIYF.